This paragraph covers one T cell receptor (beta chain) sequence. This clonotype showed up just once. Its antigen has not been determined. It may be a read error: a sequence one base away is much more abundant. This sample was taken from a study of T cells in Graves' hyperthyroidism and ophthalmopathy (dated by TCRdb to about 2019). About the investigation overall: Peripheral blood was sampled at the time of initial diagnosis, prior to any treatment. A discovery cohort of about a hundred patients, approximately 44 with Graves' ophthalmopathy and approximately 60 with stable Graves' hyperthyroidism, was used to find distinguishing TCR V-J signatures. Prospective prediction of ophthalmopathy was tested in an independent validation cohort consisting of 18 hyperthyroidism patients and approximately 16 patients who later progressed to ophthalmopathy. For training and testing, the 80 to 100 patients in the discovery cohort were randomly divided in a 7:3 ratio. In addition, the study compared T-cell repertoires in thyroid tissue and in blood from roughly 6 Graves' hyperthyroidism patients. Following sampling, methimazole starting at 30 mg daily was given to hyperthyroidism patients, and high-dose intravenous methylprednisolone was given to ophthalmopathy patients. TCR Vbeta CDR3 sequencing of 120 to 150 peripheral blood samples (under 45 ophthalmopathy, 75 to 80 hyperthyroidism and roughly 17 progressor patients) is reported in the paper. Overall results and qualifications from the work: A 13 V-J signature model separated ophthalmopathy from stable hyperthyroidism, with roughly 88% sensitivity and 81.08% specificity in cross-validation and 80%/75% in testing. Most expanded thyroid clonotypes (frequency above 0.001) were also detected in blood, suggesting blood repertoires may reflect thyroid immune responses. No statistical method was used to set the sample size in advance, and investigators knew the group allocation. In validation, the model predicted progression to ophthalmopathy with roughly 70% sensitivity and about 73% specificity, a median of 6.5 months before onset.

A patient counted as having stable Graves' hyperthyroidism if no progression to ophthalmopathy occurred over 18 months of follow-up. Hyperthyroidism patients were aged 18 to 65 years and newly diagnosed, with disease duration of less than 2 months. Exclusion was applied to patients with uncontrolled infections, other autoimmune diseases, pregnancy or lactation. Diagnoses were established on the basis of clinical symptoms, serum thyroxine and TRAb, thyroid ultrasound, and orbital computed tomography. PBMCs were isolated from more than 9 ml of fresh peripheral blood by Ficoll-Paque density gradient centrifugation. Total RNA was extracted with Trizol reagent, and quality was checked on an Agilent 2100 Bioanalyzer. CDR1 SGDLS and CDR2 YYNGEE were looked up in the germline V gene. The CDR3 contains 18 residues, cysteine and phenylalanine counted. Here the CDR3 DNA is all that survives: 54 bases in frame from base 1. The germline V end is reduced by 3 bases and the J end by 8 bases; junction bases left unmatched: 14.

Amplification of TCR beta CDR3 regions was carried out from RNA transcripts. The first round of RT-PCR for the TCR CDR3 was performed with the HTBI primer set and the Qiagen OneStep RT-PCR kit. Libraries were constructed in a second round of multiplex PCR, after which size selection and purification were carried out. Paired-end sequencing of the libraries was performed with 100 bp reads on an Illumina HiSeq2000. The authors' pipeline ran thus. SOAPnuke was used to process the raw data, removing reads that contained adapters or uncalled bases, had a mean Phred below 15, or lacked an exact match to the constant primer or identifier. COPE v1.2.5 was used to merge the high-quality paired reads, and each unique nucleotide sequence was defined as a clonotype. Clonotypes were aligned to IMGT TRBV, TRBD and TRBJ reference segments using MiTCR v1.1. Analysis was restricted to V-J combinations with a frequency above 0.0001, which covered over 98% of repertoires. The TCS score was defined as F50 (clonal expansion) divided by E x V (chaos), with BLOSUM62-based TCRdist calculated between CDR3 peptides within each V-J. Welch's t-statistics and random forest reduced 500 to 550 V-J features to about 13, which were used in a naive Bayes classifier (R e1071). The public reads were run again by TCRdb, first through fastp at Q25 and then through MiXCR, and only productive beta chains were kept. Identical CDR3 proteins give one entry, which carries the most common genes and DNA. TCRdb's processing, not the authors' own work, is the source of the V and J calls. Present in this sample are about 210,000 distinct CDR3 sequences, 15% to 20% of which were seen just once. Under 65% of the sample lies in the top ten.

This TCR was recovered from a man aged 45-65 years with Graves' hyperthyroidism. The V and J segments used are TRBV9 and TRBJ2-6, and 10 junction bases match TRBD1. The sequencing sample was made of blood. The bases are TGTGCCAGCAGCGACCGACAGGGGGCTATCCTAATGCCCAACGTCCTGACTTTC. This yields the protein CASSDRQGAILMPNVLTF.